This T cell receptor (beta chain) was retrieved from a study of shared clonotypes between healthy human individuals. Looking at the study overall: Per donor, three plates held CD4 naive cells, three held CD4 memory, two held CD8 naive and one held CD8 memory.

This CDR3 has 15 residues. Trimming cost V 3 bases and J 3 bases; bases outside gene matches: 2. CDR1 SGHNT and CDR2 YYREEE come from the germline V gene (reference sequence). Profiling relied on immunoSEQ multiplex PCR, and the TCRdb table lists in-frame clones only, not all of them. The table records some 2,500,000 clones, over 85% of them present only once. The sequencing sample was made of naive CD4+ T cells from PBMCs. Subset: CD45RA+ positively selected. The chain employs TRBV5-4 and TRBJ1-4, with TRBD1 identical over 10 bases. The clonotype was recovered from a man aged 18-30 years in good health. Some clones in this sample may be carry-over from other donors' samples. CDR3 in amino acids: CASSWTGGSNEKLFF. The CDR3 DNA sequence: TGTGCCAGCAGCTGGACAGGGGGTTCTAATGAAAAACTGTTTTTT.